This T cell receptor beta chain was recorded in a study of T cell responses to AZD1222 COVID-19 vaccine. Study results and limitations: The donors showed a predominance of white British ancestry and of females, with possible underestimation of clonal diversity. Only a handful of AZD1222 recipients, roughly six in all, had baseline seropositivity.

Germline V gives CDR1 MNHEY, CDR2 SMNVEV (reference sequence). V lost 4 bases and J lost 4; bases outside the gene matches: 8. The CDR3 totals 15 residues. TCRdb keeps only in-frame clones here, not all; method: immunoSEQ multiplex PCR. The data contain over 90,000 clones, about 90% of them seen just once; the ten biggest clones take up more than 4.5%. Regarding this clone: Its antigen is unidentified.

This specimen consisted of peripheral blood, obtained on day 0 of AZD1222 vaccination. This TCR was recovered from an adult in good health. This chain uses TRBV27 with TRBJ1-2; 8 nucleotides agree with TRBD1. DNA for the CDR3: TGTGCCAGCAGTTCCGGACAGGGAAGGGTCTATGGCTACACCTTC. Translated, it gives CASSSGQGRVYGYTF.